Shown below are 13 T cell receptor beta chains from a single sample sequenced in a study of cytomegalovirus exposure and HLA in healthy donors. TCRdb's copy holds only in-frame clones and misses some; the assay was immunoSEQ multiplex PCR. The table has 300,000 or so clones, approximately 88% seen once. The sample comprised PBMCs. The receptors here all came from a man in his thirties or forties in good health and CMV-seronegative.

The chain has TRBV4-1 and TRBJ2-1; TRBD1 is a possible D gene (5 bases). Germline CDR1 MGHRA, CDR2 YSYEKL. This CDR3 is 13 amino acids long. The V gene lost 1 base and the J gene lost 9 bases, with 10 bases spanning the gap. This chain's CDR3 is CASSQGRVSEQFF. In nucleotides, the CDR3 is TGCGCCAGCAGCCAAGGCAGGGTCTCTGAGCAGTTCTTC.

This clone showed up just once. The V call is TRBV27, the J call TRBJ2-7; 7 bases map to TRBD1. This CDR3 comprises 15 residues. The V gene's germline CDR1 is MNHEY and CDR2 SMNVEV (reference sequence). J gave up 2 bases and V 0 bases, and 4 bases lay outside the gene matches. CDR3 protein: CASSLSRTGTYEQYF. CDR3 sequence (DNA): TGTGCCAGCAGTTTATCGCGGACAGGTACCTACGAGCAGTACTTC.

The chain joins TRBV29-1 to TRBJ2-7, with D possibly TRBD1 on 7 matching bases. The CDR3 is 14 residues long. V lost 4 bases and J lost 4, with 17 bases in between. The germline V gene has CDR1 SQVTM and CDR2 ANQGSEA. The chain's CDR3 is CSVGPAGGTYEQYF. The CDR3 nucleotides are TGCAGCGTTGGCCCAGCAGGGGGGACGTACGAGCAGTACTTC.

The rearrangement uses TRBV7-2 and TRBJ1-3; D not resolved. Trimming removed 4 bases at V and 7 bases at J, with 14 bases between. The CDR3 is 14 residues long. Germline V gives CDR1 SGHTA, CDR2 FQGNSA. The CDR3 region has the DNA TGTGCCAGCAGCTCCTTGGGGAGATCGAACACCATATATTTT. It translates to CASSSLGRSNTIYF.

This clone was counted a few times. This CDR3 is CAWSVGGDYGYTF. The DNA of the CDR3 is TGTGCCTGGAGTGTGGGAGGGGACTATGGCTACACCTTC. V and J are TRBV30 and TRBJ1-2; D is possibly TRBD1 (5 bases). CDR1 and CDR2 (germline): GTSNPN, SVGIG (reference sequence). The germline V and J ends were trimmed by 0 bases and 3 bases, with 8 bases remaining between them. CDR3 length: 13 amino acids.

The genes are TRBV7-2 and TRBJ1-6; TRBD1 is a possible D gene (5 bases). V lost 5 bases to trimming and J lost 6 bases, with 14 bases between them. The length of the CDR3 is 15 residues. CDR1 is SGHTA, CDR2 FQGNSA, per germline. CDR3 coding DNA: TGTGCCAGCAGCAGAGGACAAGGGATTAATTCACCCCTCCACTTT. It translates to CASSRGQGINSPLHF.

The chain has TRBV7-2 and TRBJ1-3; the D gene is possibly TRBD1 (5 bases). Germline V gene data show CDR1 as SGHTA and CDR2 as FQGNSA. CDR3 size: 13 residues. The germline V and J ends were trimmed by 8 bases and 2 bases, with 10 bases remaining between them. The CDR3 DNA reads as TGTGCCAGCGGAAGGGGAACTGGAAACACCATATATTTT. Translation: CASGRGTGNTIYF.

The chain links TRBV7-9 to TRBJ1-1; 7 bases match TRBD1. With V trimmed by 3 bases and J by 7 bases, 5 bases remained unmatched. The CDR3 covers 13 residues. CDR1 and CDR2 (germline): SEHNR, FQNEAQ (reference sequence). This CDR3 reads CASSFEGASEAFF. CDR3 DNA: TGTGCCAGCAGCTTTGAGGGGGCGAGTGAAGCTTTCTTT.

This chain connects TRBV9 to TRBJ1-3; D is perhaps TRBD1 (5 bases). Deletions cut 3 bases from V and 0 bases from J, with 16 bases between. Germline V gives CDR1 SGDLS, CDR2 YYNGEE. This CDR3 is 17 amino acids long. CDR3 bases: TGTGCCAGCAGCGATAGAGCAGGGCCCTTCTCTGGAAACACCATATATTTT. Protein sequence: CASSDRAGPFSGNTIYF.

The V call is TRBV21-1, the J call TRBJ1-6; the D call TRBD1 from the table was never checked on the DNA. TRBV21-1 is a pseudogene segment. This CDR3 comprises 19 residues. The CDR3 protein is CASSKVSDKSTERESPLHF. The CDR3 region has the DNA TGTGCCAGCAGCAAAGTGTCTGACAAGAGCACCGAAAGAGAATCACCCCTCCACTTT.

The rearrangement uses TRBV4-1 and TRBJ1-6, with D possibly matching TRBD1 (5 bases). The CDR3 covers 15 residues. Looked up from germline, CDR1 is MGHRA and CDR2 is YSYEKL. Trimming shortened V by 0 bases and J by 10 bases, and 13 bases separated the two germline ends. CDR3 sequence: CASSQDRRDVSPLHF. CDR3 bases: TGCGCCAGCAGCCAAGATCGCAGGGATGTGTCACCCCTCCACTTT.

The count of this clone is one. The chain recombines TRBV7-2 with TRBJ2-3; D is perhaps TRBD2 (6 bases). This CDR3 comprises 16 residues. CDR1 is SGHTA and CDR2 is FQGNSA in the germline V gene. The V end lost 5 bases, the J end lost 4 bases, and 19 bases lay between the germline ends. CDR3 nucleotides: TGTGCCAGCAGCGCCACCGGGCCTGGGGGGTCAGATACGCAGTATTTT. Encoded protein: CASSATGPGGSDTQYF.

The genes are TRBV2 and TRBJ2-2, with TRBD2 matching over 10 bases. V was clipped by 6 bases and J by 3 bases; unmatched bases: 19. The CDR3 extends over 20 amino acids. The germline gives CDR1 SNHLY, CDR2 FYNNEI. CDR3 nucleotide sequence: TGTGCCAGCAGCGGCAGGGGAGCGGGGGGGCCGAGTGAGGACACCGGGGAGCTGTTTTTT. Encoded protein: CASSGRGAGGPSEDTGELFF.